A selection of T cell receptor beta chains follows, all from one sample in a study of vaccination effects on CD4 cells after COVID-19. Their target antigens are unknown. TCRdb's table, derived via immunoSEQ multiplex PCR, lists solely in-frame clones and lacks some. Of 63,000 or so clones listed, around 72% are singletons. The source material was CD4+ T cells from PBMCs cultured with HIV peptides, sampled before COVID-19 vaccination. These receptors originate from a human donor who had a prior SARS-CoV-2 infection. Each CDR3 is given with its conserved first and last residue. A D gene is named only where the DNA matches it firmly. Clone size is stated in some rows and not others, as once, few, many or a class when expanded.

size	J	D	V	CDR3	DNA
once	TRBJ2-7	TRBD1	TRBV2	CASTGTAYEQYF	TGTGCCAGCACTGGGACAGCCTACGAGCAGTACTTC
.	TRBJ1-5	.	TRBV2	CASSGMGNQPQHF	TGTGCCAGCAGTGGTATGGGCAATCAGCCCCAGCATTTT
.	TRBJ2-5	TRBD2	TRBV6-5	CASSWTSRETQYF	TGTGCCAGCAGTTGGACTAGTCGAGAGACCCAGTACTTC
.	TRBJ2-7	TRBD1	TRBV2	CASTFTGADEQYF	TGTGCCAGCACCTTTACAGGGGCCGACGAGCAGTACTTC
.	TRBJ1-4	.	TRBV2	CASSDQAAANEKLFF	TGTGCCAGCAGTGACCAGGCGGCGGCTAATGAAAAACTGTTTTTT
.	TRBJ2-2	.	TRBV11-3	CASSLTGELFF	TGTGCCAGCAGCTTAACCGGGGAGCTGTTTTTT
.	TRBJ1-2	.	TRBV29-1	CSVAKTNANYGYTF	TGCAGCGTTGCCAAAACAAATGCTAACTATGGCTACACCTTC
.	TRBJ1-1	TRBD1	TRBV6-4	CASSQQGRSTEAFF	TGTGCCAGCAGTCAACAGGGGCGGTCCACTGAAGCTTTCTTT
.	TRBJ2-5	TRBD2	TRBV2	CASSGTGEGTQYF	TGTGCCAGCAGTGGGACGGGGGAGGGGACCCAGTACTTC
.	TRBJ2-5	.	TRBV5-6	CASSLAGQRETQYF	TGTGCCAGCAGCTTGGCCGGGCAGAGAGAGACCCAGTACTTC
once	TRBJ2-6	.	TRBV6-1	CASSEWRSGANVLTF	TGTGCCAGCAGTGAATGGCGCTCTGGGGCCAACGTCCTGACTTTC
.	TRBJ2-5	.	TRBV9	CASSRVGGTQYF	TGTGCCAGCAGCCGGGTTGGGGGGACCCAGTACTTC
.	TRBJ2-7	TRBD1	TRBV5-1	CASSLQPGQVAGKGEQYF	TGCGCCAGCAGCCTTCAACCGGGACAGGTCGCCGGTAAAGGGGAGCAGTACTTC
.	TRBJ2-5	TRBD2	TRBV24-1	CATSDFRASGVQETQYF	TGTGCCACCAGTGATTTTCGGGCTAGCGGGGTCCAAGAGACCCAGTACTTC
few	TRBJ1-1	.	TRBV5-1	CASSLLGRPNTEAFF	TGCGCCAGCAGCTTGTTGGGCAGGCCGAACACTGAAGCTTTCTTT
.	TRBJ2-7	.	TRBV5-4	CASSFPGGNYEQYF	TGTGCCAGCAGCTTCCCCGGGGGAAACTACGAGCAGTACTTC
.	TRBJ2-5	.	TRBV9	CASSVGGEQETQYF	TGTGCCAGCAGCGTAGGTGGGGAGCAAGAGACCCAGTACTTC
once	TRBJ2-7	.	TRBV15	CATSRREGGYEQYF	TGTGCCACCAGCAGGAGGGAAGGGGGCTACGAGCAGTACTTC
.	TRBJ2-3	TRBD1	TRBV13	CASRLGTGPDTQYF	TGTGCCAGCAGACTCGGGACAGGGCCAGATACGCAGTATTTT
.	TRBJ2-2	TRBD2	TRBV2	CASSVRTSVAGELFF	TGTGCCAGCAGTGTAAGGACTAGCGTAGCCGGGGAGCTGTTTTTT
once	TRBJ2-7	.	TRBV7-2	CASGDRRPPYEQYF	TGTGCCAGCGGGGACCGCCGGCCACCCTACGAGCAGTACTTC
.	TRBJ2-1	TRBD2	TRBV19	CASSILGLDNEQFF	TGTGCCAGTAGTATCCTGGGACTAGACAATGAGCAGTTCTTC
.	TRBJ2-5	.	TRBV10-2	CASSYGRAREETQYF	TGCGCCAGCAGTTATGGCAGGGCTAGGGAAGAGACCCAGTACTTC
few	TRBJ2-5	.	TRBV5-8	CASSLLGRRSETQYF	TGTGCCAGCAGCTTGTTAGGCAGGAGGTCAGAGACCCAGTACTTC
.	TRBJ1-2	.	TRBV19	CASSAGGLYGYTF	TGTGCCAGTTCCGCTGGGGGTCTCTATGGCTACACCTTC
.	TRBJ2-1	TRBD1	TRBV2	CASSDRGIEQFF	TGTGCCAGCAGCGACAGGGGGATTGAGCAGTTCTTC
.	TRBJ2-3	TRBD2	TRBV5-4	CASSFGLAGGLDTQYF	TGTGCCAGCAGCTTCGGACTAGCGGGAGGCTTGGATACGCAGTATTTT
once	TRBJ2-2	.	TRBV3-1/TRBV3-2	CASSRWRNTGELFF	TGTGCCAGCAGCCGCTGGCGGAACACCGGGGAGCTGTTTTTT
.	TRBJ2-1	.	TRBV5-5	CASSFGQLYNEQFF	TGTGCCAGCAGCTTCGGACAACTATACAATGAGCAGTTCTTC
.	TRBJ2-2	.	TRBV7-3	CASSLMGTRHTGELFF	TGTGCCAGCAGCTTAATGGGGACAAGGCACACCGGGGAGCTGTTTTTT
.	TRBJ2-5	.	TRBV21-1	CASSYLDKGGQETQYF	TGTGCCAGCAGCTACCTGGACAAGGGAGGACAAGAGACCCAGTACTTC
few	TRBJ2-1	.	TRBV14	CASSQDLLAVRNEQFF	TGTGCCAGCAGCCAAGATTTACTAGCTGTTAGGAATGAGCAGTTCTTC
.	TRBJ1-2	.	TRBV9	CASSGGQTPRFGYGYTF	TGTGCCAGCAGCGGTGGCCAAACACCCCGGTTCGGGTATGGCTACACCTTC
.	TRBJ1-2	.	TRBV9	CASSAQQGNYGYTF	TGTGCCAGCAGCGCCCAGCAGGGGAACTATGGCTACACCTTC
.	TRBJ2-4	TRBD2	TRBV12-3/TRBV12-4	CASSLWRGGNQYF	TGTGCCAGCAGTTTATGGCGGGGGGGTAATCAGTACTTC
.	TRBJ1-5	.	TRBV5-5	CASSLERLTDQPQHF	TGTGCCAGCAGCCTTGAACGACTTACAGATCAGCCCCAGCATTTT
few	TRBJ1-6	TRBD1	TRBV4-3	CASSQEGQGDNSPLHF	TGCGCCAGCAGCCAAGAGGGACAGGGCGATAATTCACCCCTCCACTTT
.	TRBJ1-1	TRBD1	TRBV5-1	CASSWTGGRGTEAFF	TGCGCCAGCAGCTGGACAGGGGGCCGGGGCACTGAAGCTTTCTTT
few	TRBJ1-1	.	TRBV4-2	CASSRSTDKNTEAFF	TGTGCCAGCAGCCGAAGCACCGACAAGAACACTGAAGCTTTCTTT
.	TRBJ2-5	.	TRBV9	CASTPTSWGETQYF	TGTGCCAGCACCCCGACTAGTTGGGGTGAGACCCAGTACTTC
.	TRBJ1-1	.	TRBV5-5	CASSLVAGTEAFF	TGTGCCAGCAGCTTGGTAGCGGGAACTGAAGCTTTCTTT
few	TRBJ1-2	.	TRBV5-6	CASSLWGYGYTF	TGTGCCAGCAGCTTGTGGGGCTATGGCTACACCTTC
.	TRBJ2-7	TRBD2	TRBV12-5	CASGVAGGGYHEQYF	TGTGCTAGTGGTGTAGCGGGAGGGGGATACCACGAGCAGTACTTC
.	TRBJ2-3	TRBD2	TRBV5-1	CASSLGLAGATDTQYF	TGCGCCAGCAGCCTCGGACTAGCGGGGGCAACAGATACGCAGTATTTT
.	TRBJ1-2	.	TRBV7-3	CASSLTAGDGLYGYTF	TGTGCCAGCAGCTTAACGGCAGGGGACGGCCTCTATGGCTACACCTTC
few	TRBJ2-5	TRBD1	TRBV3-1/TRBV3-2	CASSPRTGSGETQYF	TGTGCCAGCAGCCCCAGGACAGGGAGCGGGGAGACCCAGTACTTC
.	TRBJ2-5	.	TRBV29-1	CSVHTWTEQETQYF	TGCAGCGTCCACACTTGGACCGAACAAGAGACCCAGTACTTC
.	TRBJ2-7	TRBD1	TRBV11-3	CASSLSLGGDSYEQYF	TGTGCCAGCAGCTTATCCCTAGGGGGCGACTCCTACGAGCAGTACTTC
.	TRBJ1-4	TRBD1	TRBV6-5	CASKYGTGNEKLFF	TGTGCCAGCAAGTACGGGACAGGGAATGAAAAACTGTTTTTT
few	TRBJ2-7	.	TRBV14	CASSQVKGADEQYF	TGTGCCAGCAGCCAAGTGAAAGGAGCGGACGAGCAGTACTTC
.	TRBJ1-4	.	TRBV5-8	CASSSGVATNEKLFF	TGTGCCAGCAGCTCTGGAGTTGCAACTAATGAAAAACTGTTTTTT
few	TRBJ2-1	TRBD2	TRBV24-1	CATSDTREGGNEQFF	TGTGCCACCAGTGATACGAGGGAGGGCGGCAATGAGCAGTTCTTC
.	TRBJ1-1	.	TRBV7-2	CASSLLASNTEAFF	TGTGCCAGCAGCTTGTTGGCCTCGAACACTGAAGCTTTCTTT
.	TRBJ2-7	.	TRBV15	CATSTSGGGVHEQYF	TGTGCCACCAGCACATCCGGGGGTGGGGTACACGAGCAGTACTTC
.	TRBJ2-3	.	TRBV2	CASTLSTDTQYF	TGTGCCAGCACCCTTAGCACAGATACGCAGTATTTT
.	TRBJ2-7	TRBD1	TRBV6-6	CASSHHRWDRVYEQYF	TGTGCCAGCAGCCATCACCGGTGGGACAGGGTCTACGAGCAGTACTTC
.	TRBJ2-2	.	TRBV7-2	CATTKGANTGELFF	TGTGCCACTACGAAGGGCGCGAACACCGGGGAGCTGTTTTTT